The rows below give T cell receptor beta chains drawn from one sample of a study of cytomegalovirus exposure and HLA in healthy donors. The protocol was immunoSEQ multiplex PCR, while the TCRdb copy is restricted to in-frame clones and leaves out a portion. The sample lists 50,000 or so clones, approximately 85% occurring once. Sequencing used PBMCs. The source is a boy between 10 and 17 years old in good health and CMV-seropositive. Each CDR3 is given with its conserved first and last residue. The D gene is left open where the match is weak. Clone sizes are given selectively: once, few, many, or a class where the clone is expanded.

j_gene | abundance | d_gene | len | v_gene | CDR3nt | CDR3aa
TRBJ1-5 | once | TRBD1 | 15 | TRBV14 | TGTGCCAGCAGCCAAACGCCAGGGGGGAATCAGCCCCAGCATTTT | CASSQTPGGNQPQHF
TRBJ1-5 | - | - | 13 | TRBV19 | TGTGCCAGTAGTATACAGGATGGTCAGCCCCAGCATTTT | CASSIQDGQPQHF
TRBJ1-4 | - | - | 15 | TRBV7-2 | TGTGCCAGCAGCCCTACCGTCGGGGTGGAGGAAAAACTGTTTTTT | CASSPTVGVEEKLFF
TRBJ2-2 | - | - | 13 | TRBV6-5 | TGTGCCAGCAGCACACACAGCACCGGGGAGCTGTTTTTT | CASSTHSTGELFF
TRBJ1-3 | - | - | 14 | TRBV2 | TGTGCCAGCAGTGTTACAACCTCTGGAAACACCATATATTTT | CASSVTTSGNTIYF
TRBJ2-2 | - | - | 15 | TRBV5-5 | TGTGCCAGCAGCTTGGGACAGACCGTCACCGGGGAGCTGTTTTTT | CASSLGQTVTGELFF
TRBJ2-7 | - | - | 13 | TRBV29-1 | TGCAGCGTTGTCATATCCACTACCGACGAGCAGTACTTC | CSVVISTTDEQYF
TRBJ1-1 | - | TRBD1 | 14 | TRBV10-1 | TGCGCCAGCAGCCGAAGGACAGGGGACACTGAAGCTTTCTTT | CASSRRTGDTEAFF
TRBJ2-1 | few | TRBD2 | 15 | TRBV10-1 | TGCGCCAGCAGTGAAATTGGACTAGCGGACAATGAGCAGTTCTTC | CASSEIGLADNEQFF
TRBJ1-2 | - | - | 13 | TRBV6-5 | TGTGCCAGCAGTTACACCAGAAACTATGGCTACACCTTC | CASSYTRNYGYTF
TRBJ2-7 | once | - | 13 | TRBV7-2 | TGTGCCAGCAGCCACCGACAGGCCTACGAGCAGTACTTC | CASSHRQAYEQYF
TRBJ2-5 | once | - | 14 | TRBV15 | TGTGCCACCAGCAAGGGGGTAGGTCAAGAGACCCAGTACTTC | CATSKGVGQETQYF
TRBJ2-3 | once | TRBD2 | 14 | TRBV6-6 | TGTGCCAGCAGGAGCGGGGGGAGTCGTGATACGCAGTATTTT | CASRSGGSRDTQYF
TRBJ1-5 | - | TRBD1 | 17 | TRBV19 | TGTGCCAGTAGTATAGAACCGACCCGATTGGGACAGGTGCCCCAGCATTTT | CASSIEPTRLGQVPQHF
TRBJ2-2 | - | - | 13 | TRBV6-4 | TGTGCCAGCAGCCTTTCAGTCACCAGGGAGCTGTTTTTT | CASSLSVTRELFF
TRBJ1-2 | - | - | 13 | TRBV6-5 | TGTGCCAGCAGTCTACTAGACGGCTATGGCTACACCTTC | CASSLLDGYGYTF
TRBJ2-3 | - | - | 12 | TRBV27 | TGTGCCAGCGGTCATAGCTCAGATACGCAGTATTTT | CASGHSSDTQYF
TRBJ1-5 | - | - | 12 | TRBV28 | TGTGCCAGCAGTGGCAATCTGCAGCCCCAGCATTTT | CASSGNLQPQHF
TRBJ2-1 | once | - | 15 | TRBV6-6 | TGTGCCAGCACCCCGGCCTTACGGCTGGGCGATGAGCAGTTCTTC | CASTPALRLGDEQFF
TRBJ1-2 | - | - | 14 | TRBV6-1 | TGTGCCAGCAGTGACGCAGGGGTGATAGTTGGCTACACCTTC | CASSDAGVIVGYTF
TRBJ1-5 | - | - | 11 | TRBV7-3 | TGTGCCAGCAAGGGGCACCAGCCCCAGCATTTT | CASKGHQPQHF
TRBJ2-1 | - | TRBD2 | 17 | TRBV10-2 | TGCGCCAGCAGTGGGCAGGGCTCGCGGGGGGGGTACAATGAGCAGTTCTTC | CASSGQGSRGGYNEQFF
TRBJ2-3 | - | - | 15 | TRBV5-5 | TGTGCCAGCAGCCCCTTTTCCGGGAGCACAGATACGCAGTATTTT | CASSPFSGSTDTQYF
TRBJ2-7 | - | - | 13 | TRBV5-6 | TGTGCCAGCAGTTTCTGGACAGACTACGAGCAGTACTTC | CASSFWTDYEQYF
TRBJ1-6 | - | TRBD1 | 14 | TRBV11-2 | TGTGCCAGCAGCTTAGAACAGGGGGGGTCACCCCTCCACTTT | CASSLEQGGSPLHF
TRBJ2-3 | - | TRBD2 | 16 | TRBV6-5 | TGTGCCAGCAGTTACCGGGGACTAGACAGCACAGATACGCAGTATTTT | CASSYRGLDSTDTQYF
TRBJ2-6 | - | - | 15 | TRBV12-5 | TGTGCTAGTGCCCTATGGGGCGTGAGGGCCAACGTCCTGACTTTC | CASALWGVRANVLTF
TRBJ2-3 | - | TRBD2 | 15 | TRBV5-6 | TGTGCCAGCAGCTTGCTGCGGGGGTACACAGATACGCAGTATTTT | CASSLLRGYTDTQYF
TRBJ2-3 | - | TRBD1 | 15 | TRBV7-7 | TGTGCTAGCAGCGTCGGGACAGGGGGCCGGGATACGCAGTATTTT | CASSVGTGGRDTQYF
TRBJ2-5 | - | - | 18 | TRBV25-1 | TGTGCCAGCAGTGAACTCAGGGGGGTATTTGGCACGCAAGAGACCCAGTACTTC | CASSELRGVFGTQETQYF
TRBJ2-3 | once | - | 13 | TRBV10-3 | TGTGCCACCTCGGGCGGGGTAGGGGATACGCAGTATTTT | CATSGGVGDTQYF
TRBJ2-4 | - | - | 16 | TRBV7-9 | TGTGCCAGCAGCCCCACAGGGATCTTAGCCAAAAACATTCAGTACTTC | CASSPTGILAKNIQYF
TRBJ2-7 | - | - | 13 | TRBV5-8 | TGTGCCAGCAGCTTCGGGGACTCCTACGAGCAGTACTTC | CASSFGDSYEQYF
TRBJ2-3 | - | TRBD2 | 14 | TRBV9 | TGTGCCAGCTCACTAGCGGGGAGCACAGATACGCAGTATTTT | CASSLAGSTDTQYF
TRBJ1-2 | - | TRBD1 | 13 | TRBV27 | TGTGCCAGCAGGATGACAGGGTCGTATGGCTACACCTTC | CASRMTGSYGYTF
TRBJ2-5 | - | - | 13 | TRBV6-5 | TGTGCCAGCAACTATCGGCTGTCCGAGACCCAGTACTTC | CASNYRLSETQYF
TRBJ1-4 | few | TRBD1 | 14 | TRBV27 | TGTGCCAGCAGACCGGGACAGGGATATGAAAAACTGTTTTTT | CASRPGQGYEKLFF
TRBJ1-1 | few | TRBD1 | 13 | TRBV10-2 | TGCGCCAGCAAGACAGGGATGTTCACTGAAGCTTTCTTT | CASKTGMFTEAFF
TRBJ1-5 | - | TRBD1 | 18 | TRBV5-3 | TGTGCCAGAAGCTTTAGGGACAGGGATATAGGCCCAAGACAGCCCCAGCATTTT | CARSFRDRDIGPRQPQHF
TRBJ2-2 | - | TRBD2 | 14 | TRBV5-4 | TGTGCCAGCAGCTTCGGGGGGGGTACCGGGGAGCTGTTTTTT | CASSFGGGTGELFF
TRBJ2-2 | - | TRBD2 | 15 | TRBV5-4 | TGTGCCAGCAGCTTGGGAGGACTAGACACCGGGGAGCTGTTTTTT | CASSLGGLDTGELFF
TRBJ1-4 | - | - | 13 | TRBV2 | TGTGCCAGCACGGGGGGCCATAATGAAAAACTGTTTTTT | CASTGGHNEKLFF
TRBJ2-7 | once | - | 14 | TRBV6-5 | TGTGCCAGCAGTTCGGGTGGTCTCTCCTACGAGCAGTACTTC | CASSSGGLSYEQYF
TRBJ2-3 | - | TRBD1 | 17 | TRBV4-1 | TGCGCCAGCAGCCAACGACAGGGAGCACCCAACACAGATACGCAGTATTTT | CASSQRQGAPNTDTQYF
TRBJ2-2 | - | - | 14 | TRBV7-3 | TGTGCCAGCAGCCCTGTCGGGAGACCCGGGGAGCTGTTTTTT | CASSPVGRPGELFF
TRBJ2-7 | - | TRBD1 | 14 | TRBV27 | TGTGCCAGCAGTGGTAGGACAGGGGACTACGAGCAGTACTTC | CASSGRTGDYEQYF
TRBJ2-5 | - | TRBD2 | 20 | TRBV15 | TGTGCCACCAGCAGCACCAGACTCTACACATGGCGGGGGGCCTTAGAGACCCAGTACTTC | CATSSTRLYTWRGALETQYF
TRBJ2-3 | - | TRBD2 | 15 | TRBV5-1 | TGCGCCAGCAGCCGGGGTAGCGGGGTTTCAGATACGCAGTATTTT | CASSRGSGVSDTQYF
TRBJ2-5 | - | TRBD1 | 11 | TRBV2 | TGTGCCAGTACAGGGGAAGAGACCCAGTACTTC | CASTGEETQYF
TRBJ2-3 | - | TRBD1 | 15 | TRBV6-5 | TGTGCCAGCACTCAATCCAGGGGGTGCACAGATACGCAGTATTTT | CASTQSRGCTDTQYF
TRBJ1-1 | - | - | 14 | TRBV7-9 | TGTGCCAGCAGCCGTGACGGTGTGACTATTGAAGCTTTCTTT | CASSRDGVTIEAFF
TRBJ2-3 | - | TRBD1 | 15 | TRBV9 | TGTGCCAGCAGCGTTCAGGGGGCGCTGGGGGATACGCAGTATTTT | CASSVQGALGDTQYF
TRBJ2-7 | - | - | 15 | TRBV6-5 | TGTGCCAGCAGTTACGCCCGGGACAACGCCTACGAGCAGTACTTC | CASSYARDNAYEQYF
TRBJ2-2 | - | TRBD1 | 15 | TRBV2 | TGTGCCAGCAAACCCGGGACAGGGGTCACCGGGGAGCTGTTTTTT | CASKPGTGVTGELFF